This T cell receptor (beta chain) is from a study of shared clonotypes between healthy human individuals. The wider study: Researchers assigned three CD4 naive, three CD4 memory, two CD8 naive and one CD8 memory plate to each donor.

The table came from immunoSEQ multiplex PCR; TCRdb's copy has only in-frame clones and leaves some out. The table has 1,100,000 or so clones, more than 75% seen once. The study separated CD4+ cells into CD45RA+ naive and CD45RA-negative memory subsets. As to this clone: Its antigen is not known.

Findings and caveats of the study: Relative to memory subsets, naive subsets generally showed larger estimated richness. Despite large depth, sorted-subset datasets appeared incompletely sequenced.

The CDR3 spans 15 residues. Germline V gene lookup returns CDR1 GTSNPN and CDR2 SVGIG (reference sequence). The V and J ends lost 2 bases and 5 bases respectively, with 16 bases between them. The chain uses TRBV30 and TRBJ1-5, with D tentatively TRBD1 (5 bases). Sequenced sample: memory CD4+ T cells from PBMCs. Subset defined: CD45RA-negative fraction. The clonotype was recovered from a man aged 18 to 29 in good health. Some clones in this sample may be carry-over from other donors' samples. The CDR3 DNA reads TGTGCCTGGAGTTCGTCAACGGGGCTTCATCAGCCCCAGCATTTT. Its translation: CAWSSSTGLHQPQHF.